These 21 T cell receptor beta chains share one sample of origin, sequenced in a study of post-analysis software for immune sequencing data. The study's findings and limits: Five TRBV segments occurring more often in patients than controls included TRBV5-6, TRBV5-1 and TRBV20-1.

Their specific antigens are unknown. Researchers reported that TCR beta cDNA libraries carried unique molecular identifiers. Via MiXCR, TCRdb re-called the PCR reads, giving one row per CDR3 protein. The sample includes hundreds of thousands of distinct CDR3 sequences, about 50% of them seen just once. The sequenced sample was blood. The receptors derive from a girl between 5 and 17 years old with multiple sclerosis.

This clonotype was counted once. The CDR3 region is CASSLADRRLNEKLFF. As DNA, the CDR3 is TGTGCCAGCAGCTTAGCTGACCGCCGCCTTAATGAAAAACTGTTTTTT. The chain couples TRBV7-2 to TRBJ1-4; no clear D gene. The germline CDR1 and CDR2 sequences are SGHTA and FQGNSA. V lost 0 bases and J lost 4, with 12 bases in between. The CDR3 is 16 residues long. Full variable domain (outside the CDR3, taken from reference TRBV7-2 and TRBJ1-4): GAGVSQSPSNKVTEKGKDVELRCDPISGHTALYWYRQSLGQGLEFLIYFQGNSAPDKSGLPSDRFSAERTGGSVSTLTIQRTQQEDSAVYLCASSLADRRLNEKLFFGSGTQLSVL.

The rearrangement joins TRBV20-1 to TRBJ1-1, with D unclear. Germline assignment: CDR1 DFQATT and CDR2 SNEGSKA (reference sequence). There are 11 residues in the CDR3. V lost 8 bases and J lost 6, with 13 bases in between. CDR3 sequence reads: CSSKLDAEAFF. Here the CDR3 DNA reads TGCAGTTCCAAACTGGACGCTGAAGCTTTCTTT.

DNA of the CDR3: TGTGCCAGCTTAAGGGGGAGCACAGATACGCAGTATTTT. The encoded protein is CASLRGSTDTQYF. This chain links TRBV12-3 or TRBV12-4 with TRBJ2-3, with D maybe TRBD1 (6 bases). CDR3 length: 13 residues. V lost 8 bases, J lost 0 bases, and 9 bases lay in between.

This sequence joins TRBV7-8 and TRBJ2-1, with 8 bases aligning to TRBD2. The length of the CDR3 is 11 residues. V lost 5 bases and J lost 11; bases outside the gene matches: 2. Germline CDR1 reads SGHVS; CDR2 reads FQNEAQ. CDR3 protein: CASSDSGKQFF. DNA of the CDR3: TGTGCCAGCAGCGATAGCGGGAAGCAGTTCTTC.

The V and J genes are TRBV5-6 and TRBJ2-2; no firm D call. The CDR3 covers 15 residues. V was cut by 1 base and J by 2 bases, with 9 bases left in between. CDR1 and CDR2 from the germline V gene are SGHDT and YYEEEE. The CDR3, as DNA: TGTGCCAGCAGCTTGTTGGTAGGAAACACCGGGGAGCTGTTTTTT. This sequence encodes CASSLLVGNTGELFF. Combining the CDR3 with reference TRBV5-6 and TRBJ2-2 gives the whole variable domain DAGVTQSPTHLIKTRGQQVTLRCSPKSGHDTVSWYQQALGQGPQFIFQYYEEEERQRGNFPDRFSGHQFPNYSSELNVNALLLGDSALYLCASSLLVGNTGELFFGEGSRLTVL.

The chain uses TRBV20-1 and TRBJ1-2, with 8 bases matching TRBD1. Germline lookup yields CDR1 DFQATT and CDR2 SNEGSKA (reference sequence). With 5 bases clipped from V and 2 bases from J, the junction kept 4 bases outside the gene matches. The CDR3 has 13 amino acids. The CDR3, as DNA: TGCAGTGCTCCGGACAGGGAGAACTATGGCTACACCTTC. Translation gives CSAPDRENYGYTF.

The CDR3: CSVEDWAKLNNEQFF. The DNA of the CDR3 is TGCAGCGTTGAGGACTGGGCCAAGCTTAACAATGAGCAGTTCTTC. The chain is built from TRBV29-1 and TRBJ2-1; the D gene is possibly TRBD2 (5 bases). The germline V gene has CDR1 SQVTM and CDR2 ANQGSEA. The ends were cut back, 3 bases at V and 5 bases at J, with 17 bases in the middle. There are 15 residues in the CDR3.

This clonotype came up a few times. V usage is TRBV29-1 and J usage is TRBJ2-4; 7 bases line up with TRBD2. The CDR3 contains 14 residues. V lost 6 bases and J lost 1; bases outside the gene matches: 6. From germline, CDR1 is SQVTM and CDR2 ANQGSEA. The CDR3 is CSVGEGTAKNIQYF. For the CDR3, the DNA is TGCAGCGTGGGGGAGGGCACTGCCAAAAACATTCAGTACTTC.

The V and J genes are TRBV6-5 and TRBJ2-3, with 12 bases lining up with TRBD2. The germline CDR1 and CDR2 sequences are MNHEY and SVGAGI. CDR3 length equals 16 residues. The V gene end was trimmed by 0 bases and the J gene end by 6 bases; junction bases not matched to a gene: 4. CDR3 loop: CASSYSLAGGPDTQYF. The CDR3 nucleotides read TGTGCCAGCAGTTACTCGCTAGCGGGGGGGCCCGATACGCAGTATTTT.

For this clonotype: The junction departs from germline at one end; a sequencing error may be responsible. This chain uses TRBV12-3 or TRBV12-4 with TRBJ2-6; TRBD1 matches 11 bases. This CDR3 has 16 amino acids. The CDR3 here is CASRRTGGSGANVRTF. In DNA, the CDR3 is TGTGCCAGCAGGAGGACAGGGGGCTCTGGGGCCAACGTCCGGACTTTC.

The count of this clonotype is one. This chain connects TRBV20-1 to TRBJ1-2; D is ambiguous. This CDR3 is 14 amino acids long. CDR1 and CDR2 (germline): DFQATT, SNEGSKA (reference sequence). V was cut by 0 bases and J by 7 bases, with 15 bases left in between. CDR3 loop: CSARDLSGPSGYTF. The CDR3 DNA is TGCAGTGCTAGAGATTTATCTGGGCCGAGTGGCTACACCTTC.

The V and J genes are TRBV5-1 and TRBJ2-1, with 10 bases identical to TRBD2. The CDR3 totals 16 residues. Trimming removed 1 base from V and 6 bases from J; junction bases left unmatched: 7. Germline loops: CDR1 SGHRS, CDR2 YFSETQ. In DNA, the CDR3 is TGCGCCAGCAGCTTGCTTGCCGGGACTAGCGCCAATGAGCAGTTCTTC. This encodes CASSLLAGTSANEQFF.

The chain is built from TRBV7-6 and TRBJ1-6, with TRBD1 matching over 9 bases. The ends lost 4 bases at V and 7 bases at J; junction bases unmatched: 5. This CDR3 is built from 15 residues. CDR1 is SGHVS, CDR2 FNYEAQ, per germline. In nucleotides, the CDR3 is TGTGCCAGCAGCTCGAACAGGGGGCTGAATTCACCCCTCCACTTT. Translation: CASSSNRGLNSPLHF. Complete variable domain (other parts from reference TRBV7-6 and TRBJ1-6): GAGVSQSPRYKVTKRGQDVALRCDPISGHVSLYWYRQALGQGPEFLTYFNYEAQQDKSGLPNDRFSAERPEGSISTLTIQRTEQRDSAMYRCASSSNRGLNSPLHFGNGTRLTVT.

The genes are TRBV2 and TRBJ1-5; the D is unclear. CDR1 is SNHLY, CDR2 FYNNEI, per germline. The CDR3 covers 15 residues. The V end was cut by 6 bases, the J end by 7 bases, with 19 bases between. The CDR3: CASRADLAYEQPQHF. Written as DNA, the CDR3 is TGTGCCAGCAGGGCCGACTTAGCCTACGAGCAGCCCCAGCATTTT.

This rearrangement joins TRBV7-2 to TRBJ2-7; 11 nucleotides align to TRBD2. The CDR3 has 16 residues. V dropped 5 bases and J dropped 2; count of bases not matched to a gene: 8. Germline CDR1 reads SGHTA; CDR2 reads FQGNSA. The CDR3 region has the DNA TGTGCCAGCAGCGTAGTAGCGGGGGGGATACCCTACGAGCAGTACTTC. This encodes CASSVVAGGIPYEQYF.

The chain combines TRBV20-1 with TRBJ2-3; 9 bases map to TRBD1. Germline CDR1 DFQATT, CDR2 SNEGSKA (reference sequence). J gave up 1 base and V 6 bases, and 14 bases lay outside the gene matches. This CDR3 contains 17 residues. In DNA form, the CDR3 reads TGCAGTGCGGACCCGGGACAGGGTGTGTGGGGCACAGATACGCAGTATTTT. This codes for CSADPGQGVWGTDTQYF.

The chain combines TRBV9 with TRBJ2-5; maybe TRBD1 (5 bases). This CDR3 is 15 amino acids long. V lost 0 bases to trimming and J lost 6 bases, with 15 bases between them. Germline V gene lookup returns CDR1 SGDLS and CDR2 YYNGEE. In DNA, the CDR3 is TGTGCCAGCAGCGTAGACGGAACCCCAGGGAAGACCCAGTACTTC. It yields the protein CASSVDGTPGKTQYF.

The chain employs TRBV2 and TRBJ2-1; 12 positions agree with TRBD2. CDR1 and CDR2 (germline): SNHLY, FYNNEI. The V segment lost 5 bases and the J segment 7 bases; nucleotides outside the gene matches: 9. This CDR3 spans 16 amino acids. The CDR3 loop reads CASSPRTSGAANEQFF. CDR3 nucleotides: TGTGCCAGCAGTCCGCGGACTAGCGGGGCTGCAAATGAGCAGTTCTTC.

This clonotype was found a few times. The V call is TRBV12-5, the J call TRBJ2-1; no reliable D call. Trimming took off 2 bases at V and 0 bases at J, with 5 bases between the two ends. This CDR3 contains 14 residues. Per the germline V gene, CDR1 is LGHNT and CDR2 is FRNRAP. CDR3 sequence: CASGLSSSYNEQFF. The CDR3 coding sequence is TGTGCTAGTGGTTTGTCTAGCTCCTACAATGAGCAGTTCTTC.

The J gene is TRBJ2-1, the V gene TRBV20-1; the match to TRBD2 covers 8 bases. The germline CDR1 and CDR2 sequences are DFQATT and SNEGSKA (reference sequence). This CDR3 is built from 15 residues. With 3 bases clipped from V and 8 bases from J, the junction kept 12 bases outside the gene matches. CDR3 DNA: TGCAGTGCTAGCGTCGGGAGGGCTCTCAACCATGAGCAGTTCTTC. Residues: CSASVGRALNHEQFF.

The chain recombines TRBV3-1 with TRBJ2-5; TRBD2 is a possible D gene (6 bases). CDR1 LGHDT and CDR2 YNNKEL come from the germline V gene (reference sequence). V lost 4 bases and J 1 base, leaving 13 bases between the germline ends. The CDR3 is 15 amino acids. DNA for the CDR3: TGTGCCAGCAGCCCTAGCGAAAGGGCCCAAGAGACCCAGTACTTC. Amino acids: CASSPSERAQETQYF.